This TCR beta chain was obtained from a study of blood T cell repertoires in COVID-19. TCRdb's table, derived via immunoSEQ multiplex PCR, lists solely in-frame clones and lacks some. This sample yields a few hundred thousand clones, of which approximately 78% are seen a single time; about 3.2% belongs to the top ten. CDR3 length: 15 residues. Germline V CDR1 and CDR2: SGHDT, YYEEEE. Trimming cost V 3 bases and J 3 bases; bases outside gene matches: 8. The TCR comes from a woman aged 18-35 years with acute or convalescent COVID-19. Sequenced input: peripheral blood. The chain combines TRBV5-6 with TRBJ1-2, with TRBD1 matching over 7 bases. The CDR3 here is CASSWSGQTYYGYTF. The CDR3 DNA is TGTGCCAGCAGCTGGTCGGGACAGACTTACTATGGCTACACCTTC.